The rows below give T cell receptor beta chains drawn from one sample of a study of blood T cell repertoires in COVID-19. Clones were read by immunoSEQ multiplex PCR, and TCRdb kept only the in-frame ones, dropping some. Of roughly 150,000 clones detected, around four fifths appear once; the ten largest clones hold roughly 13%. Sequencing was carried out using peripheral blood. Every receptor here comes from a man between 70 and 80 years old who had recovered from COVID-19. The CDR3 runs from the conserved cysteine through the conserved F or W. A D gene is named only where the DNA matches it firmly. Rows may omit the clone size; those that give it use once, few, many or a size class.

j_call,v_call,d_call,clone_size,cdr3_aa,cdr3_nt
TRBJ2-7,TRBV3-1/TRBV3-2,-,-,CASSQGISGVYEQYF,TGTGCCAGCAGCCAAGGTATTAGCGGTGTTTACGAGCAGTACTTC
TRBJ2-4,TRBV19,-,-,CASSIVQGTNIQYF,TGTGCCAGTAGTATAGTACAGGGCACAAACATTCAGTACTTC
TRBJ2-1,TRBV10-3,-,-,CAISLVVYEQFF,TGTGCCATCAGCCTCGTCGTCTATGAGCAGTTCTTC
TRBJ2-7,TRBV5-4,TRBD2,-,CASSPRGAGAAGEQYF,TGTGCCAGCAGCCCCAGGGGAGCGGGAGCGGCGGGAGAGCAGTACTTC
TRBJ1-1,TRBV3-1/TRBV3-2,-,-,CASSLQEKAFF,TGTGCCAGCAGCCTACAGGAAAAAGCTTTCTTT
TRBJ2-2,TRBV28,TRBD2,-,CASRSGLAGPGELFF,TGTGCCAGCCGAAGCGGACTAGCGGGACCCGGGGAGCTGTTTTTT
TRBJ2-5,TRBV2,TRBD2,-,CASRAREGETQYF,TGTGCCAGCAGGGCCCGGGAGGGGGAGACCCAGTACTTC
TRBJ1-2,TRBV3-1/TRBV3-2,-,-,CASSPAAYGYTF,TGTGCCAGCAGCCCCGCGGCCTATGGCTACACCTTC
TRBJ2-6,TRBV9,-,-,CASSVARAGANVLTF,TGTGCCAGCAGCGTAGCCAGGGCTGGGGCCAACGTCCTGACTTTC
TRBJ2-7,TRBV6-5,TRBD1,many,CASRRDRVGEQYF,TGTGCCAGCAGGAGGGACAGGGTCGGCGAGCAGTACTTC
TRBJ1-2,TRBV28,TRBD1,-,CASSLGTGGYGYTF,TGTGCCAGCAGCCTTGGGACAGGAGGCTATGGCTACACCTTC
TRBJ2-7,TRBV10-3,TRBD2,-,CAISPSSGSGSYEQYF,TGTGCCATCAGTCCCTCTAGCGGGAGCGGCTCCTACGAGCAGTACTTC
TRBJ1-6,TRBV12-3/TRBV12-4,-,few,CASSLSRGEALHF,TGTGCCAGCAGTTTAAGCAGGGGAGAAGCCCTCCACTTT